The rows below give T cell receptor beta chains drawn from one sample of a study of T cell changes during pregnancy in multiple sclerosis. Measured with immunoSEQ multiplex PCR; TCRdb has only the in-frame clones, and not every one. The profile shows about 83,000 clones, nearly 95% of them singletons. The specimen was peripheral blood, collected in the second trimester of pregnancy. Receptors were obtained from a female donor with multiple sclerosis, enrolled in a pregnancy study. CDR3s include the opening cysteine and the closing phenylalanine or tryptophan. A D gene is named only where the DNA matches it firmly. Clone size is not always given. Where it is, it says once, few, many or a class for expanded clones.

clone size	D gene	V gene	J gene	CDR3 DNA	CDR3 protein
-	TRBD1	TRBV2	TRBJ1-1	TGTGCCAGCAGACGCGGGACAGGGACGAACACTGAAGCTTTCTTT	CASRRGTGTNTEAFF
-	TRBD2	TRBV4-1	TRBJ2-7	TGCGCCAGCAGCCAAGGGGGGGGGAGGGCAGGTAACGAGCAGTACTTC	CASSQGGGRAGNEQYF
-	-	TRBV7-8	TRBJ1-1	TGTGCCAGCAGCCAAACCCAGGGTGAAACTGAAGCTTTCTTT	CASSQTQGETEAFF
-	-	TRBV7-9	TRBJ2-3	TGTGCCAGCAGCTCATCCAGCGGTCCAGATACGCAGTATTTT	CASSSSSGPDTQYF
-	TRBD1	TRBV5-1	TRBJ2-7	TGCGCCAGCAGCTGGGGACAGGGGGGCAGGAACGAGCAGTACTTC	CASSWGQGGRNEQYF
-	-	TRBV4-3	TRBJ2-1	TGCGCCAGCAGCCAAGAGCAGTACAATGAGCAGTTCTTC	CASSQEQYNEQFF
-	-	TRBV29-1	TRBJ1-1	TGCAGCGTTGAAGGGAGGAACACTGAAGCTTTCTTT	CSVEGRNTEAFF
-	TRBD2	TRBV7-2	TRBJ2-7	TGTGCCAGCAGCTTATTAACGGCTAGCGGGGTGCGGGAGCAGTACTTC	CASSLLTASGVREQYF
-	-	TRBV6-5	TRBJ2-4	TGTGCCAGCAGAAATACAGGGTCCGGCAAAAACATTCAGTACTTC	CASRNTGSGKNIQYF
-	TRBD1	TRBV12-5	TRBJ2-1	TGTGCTAGTGGTTTGGTACTAGGGACAGGGGTCAATGAGCAGTTCTTC	CASGLVLGTGVNEQFF
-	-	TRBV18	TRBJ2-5	TGTGCCAGCTCACCAGAGAGGATCTCACAAGAGACCCAGTACTTC	CASSPERISQETQYF
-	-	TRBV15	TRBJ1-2	TGTGCCACCAGCAGAGCAGGACAGAGCTATGGCTACACCTTC	CATSRAGQSYGYTF
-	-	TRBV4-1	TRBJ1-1	TGCGCCAGCAGACGCGGACTCGAAGCTTTCTTT	CASRRGLEAFF
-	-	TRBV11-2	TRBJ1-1	TGTGCCAGCAGCTTAGATCCTTACACTGAAGCTTTCTTT	CASSLDPYTEAFF
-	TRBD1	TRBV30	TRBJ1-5	TGTGCCTGGAGGGGAGGGACAGGGTCGTACCAGCCCCAGCATTTT	CAWRGGTGSYQPQHF
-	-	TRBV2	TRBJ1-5	TGTGCCAGCAGGGAGTCAATACATCAGCCCCAGCATTTT	CASRESIHQPQHF
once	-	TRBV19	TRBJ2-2	TGTGCCAGTAGTATCGGGGGCGGGGAGCTGTTTTTT	CASSIGGGELFF
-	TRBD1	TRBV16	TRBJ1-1	TGTGCCAGCAGACAGACAGGGGGCACTGAAGCTTTCTTT	CASRQTGGTEAFF
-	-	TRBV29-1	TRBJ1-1	TGCAGCGTTGAAGATCTTGGCAGGGTCCCTGAAGCTTTCTTT	CSVEDLGRVPEAFF
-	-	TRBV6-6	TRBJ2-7	TGTGCCAGCAGTCCACGGGCGGGCGGTGACGAGCAGTACTTC	CASSPRAGGDEQYF
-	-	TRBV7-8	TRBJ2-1	TGTGCCAGCAGCTTCCTAGATGAGCAGTTCTTC	CASSFLDEQFF
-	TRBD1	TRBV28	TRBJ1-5	TGTGCCAGCAGTTTATCCTATTGGACAGGGGCGGGTGGATATAGCAATCAGCCCCAGCATTTT	CASSLSYWTGAGGYSNQPQHF
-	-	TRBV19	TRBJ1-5	TGTGCCAGTAGCCCGGGCAATCAGCCCCAGCATTTT	CASSPGNQPQHF
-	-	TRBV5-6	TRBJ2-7	TGTGCCAGCAGCTCGTACTACGAGCAGTACTTC	CASSSYYEQYF